The rows below give T cell receptor beta chains drawn from one sample of a study of blood T cell repertoires in COVID-19. Profiling relied on immunoSEQ multiplex PCR, and the TCRdb table lists in-frame clones only, not all of them. Of tens of thousands of clones in the sample, roughly 78% were seen once. Sequenced material: peripheral blood. The source of these receptors is a human donor in a cohort sampled during active COVID-19. Each CDR3 is given with its conserved first and last residue. The order of the fields is D gene, V gene, J gene, CDR3 length, clone size, CDR3 DNA, CDR3 protein. D genes are given only for firm matches. Expanded clones are given a class, and other clones once, few, many or no size at all.

D: TRBD1; V: TRBV18; J: TRBJ2-5; length: 16; size: NA; DNA: TGTGCCAGCTCACCTAGGACAGGGGCCAATAAAGAGACCCAGTACTTC; CDR3: CASSPRTGANKETQYF
D: NA; V: TRBV10-3; J: TRBJ2-3; length: 11; size: few; DNA: TGTGCCATCAAGGAGACAGATACGCAGTATTTT; CDR3: CAIKETDTQYF
D: TRBD1; V: TRBV30; J: TRBJ2-7; length: 15; size: NA; DNA: TGTGCCTGGAATACCGGGACAGGGAGCGGCTACGAGCAGTACTTC; CDR3: CAWNTGTGSGYEQYF
D: NA; V: TRBV10-3; J: TRBJ1-2; length: 15; size: NA; DNA: TGTGCCATCAGGTTTAGCCCTCAGACGGACTATGGCTACACCTTC; CDR3: CAIRFSPQTDYGYTF
D: NA; V: TRBV21-1; J: TRBJ2-5; length: 18; size: NA; DNA: TGTGCCAGCAGCAAGTCTTTTATCAGGACAGGGCTCCAAGAGACCCAGTACTTC; CDR3: CASSKSFIRTGLQETQYF
D: NA; V: TRBV27; J: TRBJ2-3; length: 12; size: NA; DNA: TGTGCCAGCAGTCAACGCGGGGATACGCAGTATTTT; CDR3: CASSQRGDTQYF
D: NA; V: TRBV28; J: TRBJ1-4; length: 15; size: NA; DNA: TGTGCCAGCAGTCGCCCAGGGGCTTTTAATGAAAAACTGTTTTTT; CDR3: CASSRPGAFNEKLFF
D: TRBD1; V: TRBV2; J: TRBJ2-2; length: 16; size: few; DNA: TGTGCCAGCACCCCCGCAGCGACAGGGGGGACCGGGGAGCTGTTTTTT; CDR3: CASTPAATGGTGELFF
D: TRBD1; V: TRBV7-9; J: TRBJ2-5; length: 19; size: once; DNA: TGTGCCAGCAGCGCCACAGGGGGCCTAATGGTGTTCCTGTGGGAGACCCAGTACTTC; CDR3: CASSATGGLMVFLWETQYF
D: NA; V: TRBV23-1; J: TRBJ1-5; length: 16; size: NA; DNA: TGCGCCAGCACCCGACCGGAGGGGTTGAGCAATCAGCCCCAGCATTTT; CDR3: CASTRPEGLSNQPQHF
D: TRBD1; V: TRBV4-2; J: TRBJ2-7; length: 17; size: NA; DNA: TGTGCCAGCAGCCAAGAAATCCCCACAGGGGGCACGTACGAGCAGTACTTC; CDR3: CASSQEIPTGGTYEQYF
D: TRBD1; V: TRBV6-5; J: TRBJ2-5; length: 14; size: NA; DNA: TGTGCCAGCAGTTCCAAACGACAGGGGGAGACCCAGTACTTC; CDR3: CASSSKRQGETQYF
D: NA; V: TRBV28; J: TRBJ2-2; length: 15; size: NA; DNA: TGTGCCAGCATTCCGGGACAACCGAACACCGGGGAGCTGTTTTTT; CDR3: CASIPGQPNTGELFF
D: NA; V: TRBV30; J: TRBJ1-3; length: 14; size: NA; DNA: TGTGCCTGGAGTGTAGGGGGTTCTGGAAACACCATATATTTT; CDR3: CAWSVGGSGNTIYF
D: TRBD2; V: TRBV4-1; J: TRBJ2-3; length: 17; size: NA; DNA: TGCGCCAGCAGCCATGAGGGACTAGCGGGGCCGGGAGATACGCAGTATTTT; CDR3: CASSHEGLAGPGDTQYF
D: NA; V: TRBV11-2; J: TRBJ2-2; length: 14; size: NA; DNA: TGTGCCAGCAGCCCAGGCTCCGAGCGGGCTAGGCTGTTTTTT; CDR3: CASSPGSERARLFF
D: TRBD1; V: TRBV19; J: TRBJ1-1; length: 14; size: once; DNA: TGTGCCAGTAGTAGTAGGGACAGCTATAGGGGAGCTTTCTTT; CDR3: CASSSRDSYRGAFF
D: TRBD1; V: TRBV5-1; J: TRBJ1-1; length: 15; size: NA; DNA: TGCGCCAGCAGCTACAGGGACAGCATGAACACTGAAGCTTTCTTT; CDR3: CASSYRDSMNTEAFF
D: NA; V: TRBV4-1; J: TRBJ2-3; length: 14; size: NA; DNA: TGCGCCAGCGAACAGGGAACGGGCGCAGATACGCAGTATTTT; CDR3: CASEQGTGADTQYF
D: NA; V: TRBV21-1; J: TRBJ2-6; length: 15; size: NA; DNA: TGTGCCAGCACCATAGGGGCGTTGGGGGCCAACGTCCTGACTTTC; CDR3: CASTIGALGANVLTF
D: TRBD2; V: TRBV7-7; J: TRBJ2-1; length: 13; size: once; DNA: TGTGCTAGCAGCTCTAGCGGGTACAATGAGCAGTTCTTC; CDR3: CASSSSGYNEQFF
D: NA; V: TRBV11-3; J: TRBJ2-7; length: 15; size: NA; DNA: TGTGCCAGCAGCTTAGGGGGGGACCTCTCCTACGAGCAGTACTTC; CDR3: CASSLGGDLSYEQYF
D: NA; V: TRBV7-3; J: TRBJ1-6; length: 14; size: NA; DNA: TGTGCCAGCAGCTTAACCGGGTTTAATTCACCCCTCCACTTT; CDR3: CASSLTGFNSPLHF
D: NA; V: TRBV15; J: TRBJ2-3; length: 14; size: NA; DNA: TGTGCCACCAGCAGGGGACTTTCCACAGATACGCAGTATTTT; CDR3: CATSRGLSTDTQYF
D: NA; V: TRBV2; J: TRBJ2-7; length: 14; size: NA; DNA: TGTGCCAGCAGCAGAGAGAGGGCGGGCTACGAGCAGTACTTC; CDR3: CASSRERAGYEQYF
D: NA; V: TRBV28; J: TRBJ2-6; length: 15; size: NA; DNA: TGTGCCAGCAGTTCCCCCCGGGTCGGGGCCAACGTCCTGACTTTC; CDR3: CASSSPRVGANVLTF
D: TRBD1; V: TRBV6-5; J: TRBJ2-3; length: 14; size: NA; DNA: TGTGCCAGCACCCGGGACAGAGTCACAGATACGCAGTATTTT; CDR3: CASTRDRVTDTQYF
D: NA; V: TRBV7-9; J: TRBJ2-1; length: 16; size: NA; DNA: TGTGCCAGCAGCTTAGGTCTTCTCAGCTCCTACAATGAGCAGTTCTTC; CDR3: CASSLGLLSSYNEQFF
D: TRBD1; V: TRBV6-5; J: TRBJ1-1; length: 15; size: NA; DNA: TGTGCCAAAAACCTCCCAGGGACAGATAACACTGAAGCTTTCTTT; CDR3: CAKNLPGTDNTEAFF
D: NA; V: TRBV2; J: TRBJ1-2; length: 12; size: NA; DNA: TGTGCCAGCAGTGAAAGCAACTATGGCTACACCTTC; CDR3: CASSESNYGYTF
D: NA; V: TRBV5-4; J: TRBJ1-6; length: 14; size: NA; DNA: TGTGCCAGCAGCTTGGTCCAGGAATCTTCACCCCTCCACTTT; CDR3: CASSLVQESSPLHF
D: NA; V: TRBV28; J: TRBJ1-4; length: 17; size: few; DNA: TGTGCCAGCAGCCCCCGCCTGTCCTATCCAACTAATGAAAAACTGTTTTTT; CDR3: CASSPRLSYPTNEKLFF
D: NA; V: TRBV18; J: TRBJ2-2; length: 14; size: NA; DNA: TGTGCCAGCTCACCCCTAGGGAACACCGGGGAGCTGTTTTTT; CDR3: CASSPLGNTGELFF
D: NA; V: TRBV4-2; J: TRBJ2-7; length: 15; size: NA; DNA: TGTGCCAGCAGCCAAGATCGTTTGCGGGGCTACGAGCAGTACTTC; CDR3: CASSQDRLRGYEQYF
D: NA; V: TRBV7-9; J: TRBJ2-7; length: 13; size: once; DNA: TGTGCCAGCAGCCCGGAGATCCACTACGAGCAGTACTTC; CDR3: CASSPEIHYEQYF
D: NA; V: TRBV2; J: TRBJ2-3; length: 14; size: NA; DNA: TGTGCCAGCGTTAGGGGAACTCGCACAGATACGCAGTATTTT; CDR3: CASVRGTRTDTQYF
D: NA; V: TRBV7-2; J: TRBJ2-6; length: 14; size: NA; DNA: TGTGCCAGCAGCCGGGGGACTGGGGCCAACGTCCTGACTTTC; CDR3: CASSRGTGANVLTF
D: NA; V: TRBV29-1; J: TRBJ1-4; length: 12; size: NA; DNA: TGCAGCGTTGCCCAGACTAATGAAAAACTGTTTTTT; CDR3: CSVAQTNEKLFF
D: NA; V: TRBV2; J: TRBJ1-6; length: 16; size: NA; DNA: TGTGCCAGCGTGGATGTTGGGACAACTTATAATTCACCCCTCCACTTT; CDR3: CASVDVGTTYNSPLHF
D: NA; V: TRBV4-1; J: TRBJ2-1; length: 16; size: NA; DNA: TGCGCCAGCAGCCCTGATTCCGGGACAATGGACAATGAGCAGTTCTTC; CDR3: CASSPDSGTMDNEQFF
D: NA; V: TRBV19; J: TRBJ2-3; length: 16; size: NA; DNA: TGTGCCAGTAGCCTAGACCGGGGGGCTAGCACAGATACGCAGTATTTT; CDR3: CASSLDRGASTDTQYF
D: TRBD1; V: TRBV10-1; J: TRBJ2-2; length: 15; size: NA; DNA: TGCGCCAGCAGTAGGACAGGGCTTGGTACCGGGGAGCTGTTTTTT; CDR3: CASSRTGLGTGELFF
D: NA; V: TRBV19; J: TRBJ1-1; length: 13; size: NA; DNA: TGTGCCAGCCAGGGATTTTTGAACACTGAAGCTTTCTTT; CDR3: CASQGFLNTEAFF
D: NA; V: TRBV2; J: TRBJ1-2; length: 13; size: NA; DNA: TGTGCCAGCAGTGAAGCGCCAGGCTATGGCTACACCTTC; CDR3: CASSEAPGYGYTF
D: TRBD1; V: TRBV19; J: TRBJ1-5; length: 14; size: NA; DNA: TGTGCCAGTAGTATACAGGGGGTGGATCAGCCCCAGCATTTT; CDR3: CASSIQGVDQPQHF
D: NA; V: TRBV2; J: TRBJ2-7; length: 13; size: NA; DNA: TGTGCCAGCAGTGAAGCGCCTAGATACGAGCAGTACTTC; CDR3: CASSEAPRYEQYF
D: TRBD1; V: TRBV7-2; J: TRBJ1-3; length: 15; size: NA; DNA: TGTGCCAGCAGCCCCGGGACAGCCCTCGAGAGCACCATATATTTT; CDR3: CASSPGTALESTIYF